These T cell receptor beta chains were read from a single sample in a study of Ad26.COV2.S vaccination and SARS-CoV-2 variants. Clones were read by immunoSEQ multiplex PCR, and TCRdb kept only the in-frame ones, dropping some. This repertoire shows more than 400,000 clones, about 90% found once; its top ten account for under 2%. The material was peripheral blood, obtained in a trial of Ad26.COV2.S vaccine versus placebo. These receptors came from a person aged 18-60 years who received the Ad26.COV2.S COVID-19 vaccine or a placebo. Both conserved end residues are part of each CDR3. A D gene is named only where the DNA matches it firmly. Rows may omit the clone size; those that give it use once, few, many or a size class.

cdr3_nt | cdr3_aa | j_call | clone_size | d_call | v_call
TGTGCCGCCGCGGGGGACACGAGTCCCTACGAGCAGTACTTC | CAAAGDTSPYEQYF | TRBJ2-7 | . | . | TRBV28
TGTGCCAGCAGTTACTGGGCAGGGACCTACGAGCAGTACTTC | CASSYWAGTYEQYF | TRBJ2-7 | . | . | TRBV6-2/TRBV6-3
TGTGCCAGTAAGGCAAACTTGAACTATGGCTACACCTTC | CASKANLNYGYTF | TRBJ1-2 | . | . | TRBV19
TGTGCCAGCAGCCGGGACAGTCGAACTAATGAAAAACTGTTTTTT | CASSRDSRTNEKLFF | TRBJ1-4 | . | TRBD1 | TRBV7-9
TGTGCCAGTAGCCCTACAGGGGTCGGCTACACCTTC | CASSPTGVGYTF | TRBJ1-2 | . | TRBD1 | TRBV19
TGTGCCAGCAGCCGACAGGTGTATAATTCACCCCTCCACTTT | CASSRQVYNSPLHF | TRBJ1-6 | . | . | TRBV7-6
TGTGCCAGCAACAAAGCCCCCCAAGAGACCCAGTACTTC | CASNKAPQETQYF | TRBJ2-5 | . | . | TRBV6-6
TGTGCCACCACCTTTGGGGGCGGGTCCGGGGAGCTGTTTTTT | CATTFGGGSGELFF | TRBJ2-2 | . | . | TRBV24-1
TGTGCCAGCAGCTTGGCCGGGGGTGACACCGGGGAGCTGTTTTTT | CASSLAGGDTGELFF | TRBJ2-2 | . | . | TRBV5-4
TGTGCCAGCAAATTAAGACACAGCTCCTACAATGAGCAGTTCTTC | CASKLRHSSYNEQFF | TRBJ2-1 | once | . | TRBV21-1
TGTGCCAGCAGTTACGGTCAGTACAATCAGCCCCAGCATTTT | CASSYGQYNQPQHF | TRBJ1-5 | . | . | TRBV6-2/TRBV6-3
TGTGCCACCAGCAGAGATATCGGGATAATTCAGCCCCAGCATTTT | CATSRDIGIIQPQHF | TRBJ1-5 | . | . | TRBV15
TGTGCCAGCAGTTCCGGGACACCTGGCTACACCTTC | CASSSGTPGYTF | TRBJ1-2 | once | . | TRBV6-5
TGTGCCAGCAGCTCACTCCCGGGACTAGCGGGGGGGCCCTACAATGAGCAGTTCTTC | CASSSLPGLAGGPYNEQFF | TRBJ2-1 | . | TRBD2 | TRBV7-2
TGTGCCACCAGCAGAGATGGGGCAGTCGGTAACTATGGCTACACCTTC | CATSRDGAVGNYGYTF | TRBJ1-2 | . | . | TRBV15
TGTGCCACCAGCAGAGATCTGGCAGGGGGTAGAACTGAAGCTTTCTTT | CATSRDLAGGRTEAFF | TRBJ1-1 | . | TRBD1 | TRBV15
TGTGCCGGATTGGGACAAGCTAATGAAAAACTGTTTTTT | CAGLGQANEKLFF | TRBJ1-4 | . | . | TRBV30
TGTGCCAGCAGCCCCGGGACTACTGAGAGGGATACGCAGTATTTT | CASSPGTTERDTQYF | TRBJ2-3 | once | TRBD2 | TRBV7-6
TGTGCCAGTAAACCCCTGCAGGGTGTCTATGGCTACACCTTC | CASKPLQGVYGYTF | TRBJ1-2 | . | . | TRBV18
TGTGCCAGCAGCCAAGATCTAGATAATTCACCCCTCCACTTT | CASSQDLDNSPLHF | TRBJ1-6 | . | . | TRBV4-2
TGTGCCAGTAGTATCGGACTAGCGGGGGGTTACGAGCAGTACTTC | CASSIGLAGGYEQYF | TRBJ2-7 | . | TRBD2 | TRBV19
TGTGCCTGGAGTGTACTGACCTACAATGAGCAGTTCTTC | CAWSVLTYNEQFF | TRBJ2-1 | . | . | TRBV30
TGTGCCAGCACTCCCACGGGGTATGGCTACACCTTC | CASTPTGYGYTF | TRBJ1-2 | . | . | TRBV28
TGTGCCAGCAGTTACACCGGGGATGAGCAGTTCTTC | CASSYTGDEQFF | TRBJ2-1 | . | . | TRBV6-5
TGTGCCAGCAGTGATCGGGTCCAAGAGACCCAGTACTTC | CASSDRVQETQYF | TRBJ2-5 | . | . | TRBV27
TGTGCCAGCAGTTTGTCAGGGTCTAACTACGAGCAGTACTTC | CASSLSGSNYEQYF | TRBJ2-7 | once | . | TRBV27
TGTGCCAGTAGGACGCGGGACTGGAAAGGAGAGACCCAGTACTTC | CASRTRDWKGETQYF | TRBJ2-5 | . | . | TRBV19
TGTGCCAGCAGTTACCGGATCCCCATCTTAGAACGGTGGCAGCCCCAGCATTTT | CASSYRIPILERWQPQHF | TRBJ1-5 | . | . | TRBV6-2/TRBV6-3
TGTGCCAGCAGCTTATTTGGGGGGACGCAAGAGACCCAGTACTTC | CASSLFGGTQETQYF | TRBJ2-5 | . | . | TRBV13